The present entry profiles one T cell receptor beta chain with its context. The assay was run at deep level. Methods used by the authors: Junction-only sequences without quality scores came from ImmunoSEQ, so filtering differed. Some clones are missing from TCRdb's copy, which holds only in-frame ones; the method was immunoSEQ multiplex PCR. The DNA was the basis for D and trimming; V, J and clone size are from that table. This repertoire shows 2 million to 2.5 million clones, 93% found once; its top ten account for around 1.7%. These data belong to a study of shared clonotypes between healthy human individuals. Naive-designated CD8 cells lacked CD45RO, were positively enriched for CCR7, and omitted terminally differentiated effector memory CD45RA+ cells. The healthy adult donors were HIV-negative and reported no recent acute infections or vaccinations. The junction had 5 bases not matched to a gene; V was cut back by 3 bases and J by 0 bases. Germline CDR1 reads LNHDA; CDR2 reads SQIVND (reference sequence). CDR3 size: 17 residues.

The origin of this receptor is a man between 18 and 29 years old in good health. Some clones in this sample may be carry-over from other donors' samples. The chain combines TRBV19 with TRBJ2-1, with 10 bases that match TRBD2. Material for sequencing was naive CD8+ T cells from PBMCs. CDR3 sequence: CASSITASGSSYNEQFF. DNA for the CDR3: TGTGCCAGTAGTATTACGGCTAGCGGGAGCTCCTACAATGAGCAGTTCTTC.